The clone carrying this TCR beta chain appeared a few times. Unmatched junction bases numbered 11, after V lost 1 base and J lost 7 bases. Germline V gene data show CDR1 as MGHDK and CDR2 as SYGVNS. The length of the CDR3 is 17 residues. The record originates from a study of immune cell composition in non-small cell lung cancer. Normal lung was sampled as far from the tumour as possible, at least 3 cm. Profiling relied on immunoSEQ multiplex PCR, and the TCRdb table lists in-frame clones only, not all of them. This repertoire shows around 7,000 clones, just under 85% found once; its top ten account for roughly an eighth.

The rearrangement links TRBV25-1 to TRBJ2-7; TRBD2 matches 12 bases. Sequences were obtained from non-adjacent lung tissue. This clonotype was sampled from a human donor with non-small cell lung cancer. DNA for the CDR3: TGTGCCAGCAGTGAATTCACTAGCGGGGGGAAGAGACAAGAGCAGTACTTC. This gives the protein CASSEFTSGGKRQEQYF.